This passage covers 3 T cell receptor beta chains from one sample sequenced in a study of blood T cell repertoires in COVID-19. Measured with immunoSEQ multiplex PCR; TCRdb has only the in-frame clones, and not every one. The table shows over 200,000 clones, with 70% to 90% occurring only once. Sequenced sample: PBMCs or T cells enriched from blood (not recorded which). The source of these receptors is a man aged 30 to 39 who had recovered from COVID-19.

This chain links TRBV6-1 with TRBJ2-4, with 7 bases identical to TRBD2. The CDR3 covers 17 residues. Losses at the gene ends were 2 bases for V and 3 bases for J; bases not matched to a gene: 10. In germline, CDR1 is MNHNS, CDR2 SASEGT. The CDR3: CASSESYGGTLKNIQYF. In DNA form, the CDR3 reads TGTGCCAGCAGTGAATCCTACGGGGGGACGCTCAAAAACATTCAGTACTTC.

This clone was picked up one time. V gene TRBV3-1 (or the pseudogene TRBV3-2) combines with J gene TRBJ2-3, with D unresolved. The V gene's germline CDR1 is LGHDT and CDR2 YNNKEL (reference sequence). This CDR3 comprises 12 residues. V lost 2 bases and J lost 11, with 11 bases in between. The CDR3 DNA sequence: TGTGCCAGCAGCCAATACCTAGACGTGCAGTATTTT. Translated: CASSQYLDVQYF.

The CDR3 nucleotides are TGTGCCAGCAAAGGCGGGGCTGGGGCCAACGTCCTGACTTTC. Protein sequence: CASKGGAGANVLTF. The chain recombines TRBV2 with TRBJ2-6, with D possibly matching TRBD2 (6 bases). V shed 7 bases and J shed 2 bases, with 9 bases lying between them. The CDR3 loop spans 14 amino acids. Germline CDR1 and CDR2: SNHLY and FYNNEI.